This TCR beta chain emerged from a study of regulatory dendritic cells for organ transplantation. Broader study findings: Memory CD8+ T cells were the most oligoclonal; naive cells were highly diverse. Alloreactive memory CD8+ T cell pools varied considerably between individuals.

Sorted subsets were CFSE-labeled and cultured four to five days with allogeneic dendritic cells. Clones were read by immunoSEQ multiplex PCR, and TCRdb kept only the in-frame ones, dropping some. This table has about 11,000 clones, roughly 71% appearing once. Comment on this clone: The target antigen is unknown.

In germline, CDR1 is SGHRS, CDR2 YFSETQ. The CDR3 runs 15 residues. V lost 4 bases and J lost 4; bases outside the gene matches: 8. This clonotype was sampled from a human donor in good health. The chain links TRBV5-1 to TRBJ2-1; TRBD1 aligns across 7 bases. The material sequenced was memory CD4+ T cells from blood cultured with regulatory dendritic cells. As to subset: CD45RO+ memory T cells. Here the CDR3 DNA reads TGCGCCAGCAGCCTACAGGGGATTCAATACAATGAGCAGTTCTTC. It specifies CASSLQGIQYNEQFF.